This T cell receptor beta chain was documented in a study of vaccination effects on CD4 cells after COVID-19. Overall study context: Antigen-specific CD4+ T cells were first expanded with viral peptide pools by the ViraFEST assay and only then sequenced.

This clone was observed a few times. Its antigen is unidentified. Method: immunoSEQ multiplex PCR; TCRdb's copy keeps in-frame clones and lacks some. The sample has around 30,000 clones; around three fifths are singletons. The CDR3 is 14 amino acids. Trimming took off 3 bases at V and 0 bases at J, with 12 bases between the two ends. From germline, CDR1 is SQVTM and CDR2 ANQGSEA. It was after approximately 11 days of culture that CD4+ T cells were isolated. Nobody among the vaccine recipients had prior SARS-CoV-2 infection (nucleocapsid antibodies were negative). The source is a human donor who received a COVID-19 vaccine. Sequencing used CD4+ T cells from PBMCs cultured without peptide, obtained before COVID-19 vaccination. The rearrangement links TRBV29-1 to TRBJ2-7; D unresolved. The CDR3 reads CSVDLSPYSYEQYF. The CDR3 nucleotides are TGCAGCGTTGATTTGAGTCCTTACTCCTACGAGCAGTACTTC.